This T cell receptor (beta chain) is from a study of T cell repertoires in cytomegalovirus infection. V trimming: 5 bases; J trimming: 8 bases; junction bases outside the gene matches: 5. Germline V gives CDR1 SGHVS, CDR2 FNYEAQ. The CDR3 extends over 14 amino acids. Ten or more counts support this clonotype. Its matching antigen is unknown. TCRdb recomputed calls from the reads with MiXCR, one row per CDR3 protein. The repertoire consists of around 130,000 distinct CDR3 sequences, with approximately 24% occurring once and the leading ten covering roughly 35%. Material for sequencing was PBMCs, sequenced either directly or after in vitro stimulation (not recorded which). The receptor's source is a human donor in good health (CMV status not recorded). Some clones in this sample may be carry-over from other donors' samples. The chain is built from TRBV7-6 and TRBJ2-1, with 11 bases that match TRBD1. In DNA form, the CDR3 reads TGTGCCAGCAGCCCAAGGACAGGGGGCGATGAGCAGTTCTTC. It yields the protein CASSPRTGGDEQFF.